The 19 T cell receptor beta chains below were found in one sample sequenced in a study of blood T cells in healthy people across ages. Using a J-beta primer mix together with a sample-barcoded 5' primer, a second PCR was run for roughly 6 to 12 cycles. MiXCR was run by TCRdb on the 5' RACE reads, yielding one entry per CDR3 protein. The table lists 1.8 million or so distinct CDR3 sequences, 39% of them singletons. Sequences were obtained from blood. Receptor source: a human donor in good health.

This clonotype was detected a few times. The rearrangement joins TRBV5-1 to TRBJ2-1; possible D gene TRBD2, 6 bases. Germline values: CDR1 SGHRS, CDR2 YFSETQ. CDR3 length equals 14 residues. V gave up 2 bases and J gave up 8 bases, with 14 bases separating them. DNA for the CDR3: TGCGCCAGCAGCTTAATTAGGGGCGGGGATGAGCAGTTCTTC. Its protein is CASSLIRGGDEQFF.

This clonotype was counted once. The CDR3 loop is CASSDVQGDQPQHF. The CDR3 DNA reads as TGTGCCAGCAGCGATGTACAGGGGGATCAGCCCCAGCATTTT. The chain joins TRBV7-9 to TRBJ1-5; 8 bases fit TRBD1. The V and J ends lost 5 bases and 5 bases, in that order; junction bases with no gene match: 5. Germline V gives CDR1 SEHNR, CDR2 FQNEAQ (reference sequence). The CDR3 is 14 amino acids.

This clonotype was seen once. The chain has TRBV4-1 and TRBJ1-5, with no clear D. The length of the CDR3 is 16 residues. Trimming stripped 4 bases from V and 0 bases from J, with 13 bases between. Germline V gene lookup returns CDR1 MGHRA and CDR2 YSYEKL. The CDR3 loop reads CASSLQFSYSNQPQHF. The DNA of the CDR3 is TGCGCCAGCAGCCTACAGTTTTCCTATAGCAATCAGCCCCAGCATTTT.

The rearrangement uses TRBV5-6 and TRBJ1-2; D is perhaps TRBD1 (5 bases). V was shortened by 2 bases and J by 1 base, with 12 bases between the two germline ends. Germline lookup yields CDR1 SGHDT and CDR2 YYEEEE. CDR3 length equals 15 residues. The CDR3 loop reads CASSFLTDLNYGYTF. The CDR3 region has the DNA TGTGCCAGCAGCTTCTTGACAGACCTTAACTATGGCTACACCTTC.

This clonotype was observed many times. This chain joins TRBV7-3 and TRBJ2-1; 8 bases are a match to TRBD2. The CDR3 extends over 17 amino acids. CDR1 is SGHTA and CDR2 is FQGTGA in the germline V gene. V lost 5 bases to trimming and J lost 9 bases; unmatched junction nucleotides: 18. CDR3 DNA sequence: TGTGCCAGCAGCCCTAGCCGCCAGGGACTAGTCTATAGTGAGCAGTTCTTC. Encoded protein: CASSPSRQGLVYSEQFF.

The rearrangement uses TRBV7-2 and TRBJ1-4, with unresolved D. The CDR3 is 15 residues long. V shed 2 bases and J shed 0 bases, with 7 bases lying between them. Per germline, CDR1 SGHTA and CDR2 FQGNSA. In DNA, the CDR3 is TGTGCCAGCAGCTTAAGCGTGCCAACTAATGAAAAACTGTTTTTT. Amino acid sequence: CASSLSVPTNEKLFF.

The chain employs TRBV7-2 and TRBJ2-7; perhaps D is TRBD1 or TRBD2 (5 bases each). From germline, CDR1 is SGHTA and CDR2 FQGNSA. V lost 5 bases and J 3 bases, leaving 17 bases between the germline ends. There are 15 residues in the CDR3. CDR3 DNA sequence: TGTGCCAGCAGCCCCGAGGGGCGGACCTACTACGAGCAGTACTTC. This gives the protein CASSPEGRTYYEQYF. Filled out from reference TRBV7-2 and TRBJ2-7, the complete variable domain reads GAGVSQSPSNKVTEKGKDVELRCDPISGHTALYWYRQSLGQGLEFLIYFQGNSAPDKSGLPSDRFSAERTGGSVSTLTIQRTQQEDSAVYLCASSPEGRTYYEQYFGPGTRLTVT.

The genes are TRBV7-3 and TRBJ2-7; TRBD1 aligns across 8 bases. CDR3 size: 13 residues. After removal of 5 bases from V and 5 bases from J, the junction contained 5 bases not matched to a gene. CDR1 and CDR2 (germline): SGHTA, FQGTGA. The CDR3 loop reads CASSRTGSHEQYF. In DNA form, the CDR3 reads TGTGCCAGCAGCCGGACAGGGTCCCACGAGCAGTACTTC.

This clonotype turned up a few times. The CDR3 region is CASSPFGVENEQFF. The CDR3 nucleotides read TGTGCCAGCAGCCCATTTGGTGTGGAGAATGAGCAGTTCTTC. This chain uses TRBV7-9 with TRBJ2-1, with D uncertain. The CDR3 spans 14 residues. V lost 5 bases and J lost 7, with 15 bases in between. The germline CDR1 and CDR2 sequences are SEHNR and FQNEAQ (reference sequence).

The V and J genes are TRBV5-6 and TRBJ2-5; D not certain. The germline V and J ends were trimmed by 1 base and 4 bases, with 11 bases remaining between them. Germline V gene data show CDR1 as SGHDT and CDR2 as YYEEEE. The CDR3 has 14 amino acids. The CDR3 DNA reads TGTGCCAGCAGCTTGATGGGATACCGAGAGACCCAGTACTTC. Its translation is CASSLMGYRETQYF.

A few counts support this clonotype. The chain uses TRBV7-2 and TRBJ2-1; 10 bases align to TRBD2. This CDR3 region has 15 residues. Per germline, CDR1 SGHTA and CDR2 FQGNSA. Trimming cost V 5 bases and J 8 bases; bases outside gene matches: 9. The CDR3 loop is CASSAISGGFYEQFF. In DNA form, the CDR3 reads TGTGCCAGCAGCGCTATTAGCGGGGGGTTCTATGAGCAGTTCTTC.

This chain joins TRBV5-1 and TRBJ2-3; TRBD2 agrees at 8 bases. Trimming removed 4 bases from V and 2 bases from J; junction bases left unmatched: 6. CDR3 size: 15 residues. Germline values: CDR1 SGHRS, CDR2 YFSETQ. CDR3 protein: CASSQGLGTTDTQYF. CDR3 in DNA: TGCGCCAGCAGCCAGGGACTAGGCACCACAGATACGCAGTATTTT.

This clonotype was seen repeatedly, ten times or more. This chain uses TRBV7-9 with TRBJ2-7, with D possibly being TRBD1 (6 bases). The CDR3 length is 15 residues. Between the trimmed V and J ends, which lost 0 bases and 0 bases, there was a span of 9 bases. Germline loops: CDR1 SEHNR, CDR2 FQNEAQ (reference sequence). The CDR3 DNA reads TGTGCCAGCAGCTTAGCGGCAGGGGACTCCTACGAGCAGTACTTC. This codes for CASSLAAGDSYEQYF.

This clonotype was counted between two and nine times. The chain links TRBV10-3 to TRBJ2-5; D unresolved. CDR1 and CDR2 from the germline V gene are ENHRY and SYGVKD. The CDR3 is 17 amino acids. Trimming stripped 6 bases from V and 2 bases from J, with 22 bases between. The CDR3 here is CAISRVMTPRGQETQYF. The CDR3, as DNA: TGTGCCATCAGCCGCGTGATGACTCCCCGTGGGCAAGAGACCCAGTACTTC.

Written as DNA, the CDR3 is TGTGCCAGCAGTGAAGCGCGGGACAGGGGGAACTATGGCTACACCTTC. Translation: CASSEARDRGNYGYTF. The chain joins TRBV6-1 to TRBJ1-2; 11 nucleotides line up with TRBD1. The CDR3 sequence is 16 residues long. From germline, CDR1 is MNHNS and CDR2 SASEGT. Trimming took 0 bases from V and 2 from J; bases not matched to a gene: 2.

The chain joins TRBV4-3 to TRBJ2-3; D possibly corresponds to TRBD2 (5 bases). Between the trimmed V and J ends, which lost 2 bases and 2 bases, there was a span of 14 bases. Germline V lookup: CDR1 LGHNA, CDR2 YSLEER. CDR3 size: 16 residues. The CDR3, as DNA: TGCGCCAGCAGCCAACGCATAGAGCGGCCCACAGATACGCAGTATTTT. This encodes CASSQRIERPTDTQYF.

The rearrangement links TRBV20-1 to TRBJ1-2; D gene ambiguous. Germline lookup yields CDR1 DFQATT and CDR2 SNEGSKA (reference sequence). The CDR3 loop spans 11 amino acids. Trimming pared 8 bases from V and 8 bases from J, leaving 15 bases between. CDR3: CSLRVGLGYTF. CDR3 DNA sequence: TGCAGTCTCCGGGTTGGGCTGGGCTACACCTTC.

This clonotype turned up a few times. V usage is TRBV21-1 and J usage is TRBJ2-3; the table's D call of TRBD2 was not tested on the DNA. TRBV21-1 is a recognized pseudogene. The CDR3 extends over 16 amino acids. The CDR3 sequence: CASIPQPPQSTDTQYF. In DNA, the CDR3 is TGTGCCAGCATCCCTCAACCTCCACAGAGCACAGATACGCAGTATTTT.

J is TRBJ2-1 and V is TRBV15; no clear D. Germline-derived CDR1 and CDR2 are LNHNV and YYDKDF (reference sequence). Trimming removed 0 bases from V and 15 bases from J, with 15 bases in between. The CDR3 runs 13 residues. CDR3 DNA: TGTGCCACCAGCAGAGATCGGGTAGAGACCCGGTTCTTC. Translated, it gives CATSRDRVETRFF.